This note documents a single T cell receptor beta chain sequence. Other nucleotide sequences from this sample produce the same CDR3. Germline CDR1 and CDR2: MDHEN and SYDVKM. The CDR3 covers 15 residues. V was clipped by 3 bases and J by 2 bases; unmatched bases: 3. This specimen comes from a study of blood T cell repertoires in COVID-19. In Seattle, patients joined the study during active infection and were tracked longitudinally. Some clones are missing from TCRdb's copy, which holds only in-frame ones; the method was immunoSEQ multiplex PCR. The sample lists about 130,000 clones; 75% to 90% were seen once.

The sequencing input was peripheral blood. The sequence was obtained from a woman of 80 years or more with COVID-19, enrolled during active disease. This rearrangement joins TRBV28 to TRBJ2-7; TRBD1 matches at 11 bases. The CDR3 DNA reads TGTGCCAGCAGTTTGGGGACAGGGGGGACCTACGAGCAGTACTTC. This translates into CASSLGTGGTYEQYF. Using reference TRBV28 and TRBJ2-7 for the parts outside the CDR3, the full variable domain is DVKVTQSSRYLVKRTGEKVFLECVQDMDHENMFWYRQDPGLGLRLIYFSYDVKMKEKGDIPEGYSVSREKKERFSLILESASTNQTSMYLCASSLGTGGTYEQYFGPGTRLTVT.